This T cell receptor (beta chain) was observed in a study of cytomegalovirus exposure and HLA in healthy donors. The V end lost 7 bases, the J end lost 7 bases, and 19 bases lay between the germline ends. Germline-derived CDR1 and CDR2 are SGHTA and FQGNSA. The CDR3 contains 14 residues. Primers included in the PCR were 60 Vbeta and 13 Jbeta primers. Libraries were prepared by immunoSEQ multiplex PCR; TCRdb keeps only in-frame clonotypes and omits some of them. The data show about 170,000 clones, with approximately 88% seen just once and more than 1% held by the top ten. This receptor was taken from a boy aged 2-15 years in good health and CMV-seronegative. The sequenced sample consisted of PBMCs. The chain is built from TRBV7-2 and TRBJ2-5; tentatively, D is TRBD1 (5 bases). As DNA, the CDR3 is TGTGCCAGCACTGCATTGGGGCCAAGTGGGACCCAGTACTTC. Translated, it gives CASTALGPSGTQYF.